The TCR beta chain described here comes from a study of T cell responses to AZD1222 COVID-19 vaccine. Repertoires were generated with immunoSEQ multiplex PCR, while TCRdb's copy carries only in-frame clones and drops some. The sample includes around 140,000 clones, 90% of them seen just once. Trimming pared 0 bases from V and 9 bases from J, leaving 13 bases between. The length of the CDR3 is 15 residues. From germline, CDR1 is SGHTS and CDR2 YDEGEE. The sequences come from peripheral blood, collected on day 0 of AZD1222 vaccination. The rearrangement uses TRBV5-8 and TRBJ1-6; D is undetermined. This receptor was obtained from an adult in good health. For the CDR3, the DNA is TGTGCCAGCAGCTTGGGGATCGGGAATGGTTCACCCCTCCACTTT. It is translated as CASSLGIGNGSPLHF.